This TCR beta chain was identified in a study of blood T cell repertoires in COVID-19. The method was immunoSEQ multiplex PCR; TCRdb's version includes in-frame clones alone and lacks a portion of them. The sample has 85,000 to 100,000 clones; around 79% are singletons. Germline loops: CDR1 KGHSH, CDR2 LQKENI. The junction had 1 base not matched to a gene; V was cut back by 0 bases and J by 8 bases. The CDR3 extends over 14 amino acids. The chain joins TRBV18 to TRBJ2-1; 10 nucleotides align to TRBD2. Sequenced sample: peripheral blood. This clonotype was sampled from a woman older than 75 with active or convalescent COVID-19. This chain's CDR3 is CASSPPGLAYEQFF. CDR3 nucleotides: TGTGCCAGCTCACCACCGGGACTAGCGTATGAGCAGTTCTTC.